These T cell receptor beta chains were read from a single sample in a study of blood T cell repertoires in COVID-19. Profiling relied on immunoSEQ multiplex PCR, and the TCRdb table lists in-frame clones only, not all of them. The top ten hold around 1.5% of the sample, which has roughly 410,000 clones, approximately 90% seen once. The specimen sequenced was peripheral blood. All receptors derive from a middle-aged woman with COVID-19, enrolled during active disease. Both conserved end residues are part of each CDR3. The D gene is left open where the match is weak. Size values are once, few and many counts, or a class for expanded clones, and some rows have none.

size	V	J	D	DNA	CDR3
-	TRBV7-8	TRBJ1-1	-	TGTGCCAGCAGCCGCAGGGAAGTCACTGAAGCTTTCTTT	CASSRREVTEAFF
-	TRBV10-3	TRBJ1-1	TRBD1	TGTGCCATCGGACAGGGCAACACTGAAGCTTTCTTT	CAIGQGNTEAFF
-	TRBV28	TRBJ1-2	-	TGTGCCAGCAGTTTACGGGGTTTGGAGGGAGGAGGCTACACCTTC	CASSLRGLEGGGYTF
few	TRBV3-1/TRBV3-2	TRBJ1-1	-	TGTGCCAGCAGCCAAGCATGGAACACTGAAGCTTTCTTT	CASSQAWNTEAFF
-	TRBV14	TRBJ2-1	-	TGTGCCAGCAGTGCCGGCCTACCGAGGAATGAGCAGTTCTTC	CASSAGLPRNEQFF
-	TRBV28	TRBJ2-5	TRBD2	TGTGCCAGCAGTTTATTGTCTAGCGGGCAAGAGACCCAGTACTTC	CASSLLSSGQETQYF
-	TRBV3-1/TRBV3-2	TRBJ2-2	TRBD2	TGTGCCAGCAGGCTAGCGGGAGAGTTGGGGGAGCTGTTTTTT	CASRLAGELGELFF
-	TRBV19	TRBJ1-1	-	TGTGCCAGTTTTGGCGGGAGGGGTTGGGTAATGAACACTGAAGCTTTCTTT	CASFGGRGWVMNTEAFF
-	TRBV5-8	TRBJ2-3	TRBD2	TGTGCCAGCAGCTGGATGACTAGCGGGGACGATACGCAGTATTTT	CASSWMTSGDDTQYF
-	TRBV7-9	TRBJ2-7	-	TGTGCCAGCAGCTTAGCAACAGTTACCTACGAGCAGTACTTC	CASSLATVTYEQYF
once	TRBV6-5	TRBJ1-2	-	TGTGCCAGCAGTTACTGGAACGGGGGGGATGGCTACACCTTC	CASSYWNGGDGYTF
-	TRBV3-1/TRBV3-2	TRBJ1-6	TRBD1	TGTGCCAGCAGCCAAGCCCGGGACAGGGAATATTCTTCACCCCTCCACTTT	CASSQARDREYSSPLHF
-	TRBV30	TRBJ1-3	TRBD1	TGTGCCTGGAGTTTGGGAAACAGGGGACTTTCTGGAAACACCATATATTTT	CAWSLGNRGLSGNTIYF
-	TRBV7-3	TRBJ1-2	-	TGTGCCAGCAGCTTACAGACAGGACGTGGGAACTATGGCTACACCTTC	CASSLQTGRGNYGYTF
-	TRBV5-4	TRBJ1-2	-	TGTGCCAGCAGCCCTGTGGCAGGGGGCTACACCTTC	CASSPVAGGYTF
-	TRBV5-1	TRBJ2-5	-	TGCGCCAGCAGCCCCCGGGACTCTCAAGAGACCCAGTACTTC	CASSPRDSQETQYF
-	TRBV13	TRBJ2-4	-	TGTGCCAGCAGCTTCTGGGCAGCGGAGCCCAAAAACATTCAGTACTTC	CASSFWAAEPKNIQYF
-	TRBV27	TRBJ1-5	TRBD1	TGTGCCAGCCGAAGGATCGGGACAGCTAATCAGCCCCAGCATTTT	CASRRIGTANQPQHF
-	TRBV3-1/TRBV3-2	TRBJ1-2	TRBD1	TGTGCCAGCAGCCAATACAGTCCCAGGGGGCATAACTATGGCTACACCTTC	CASSQYSPRGHNYGYTF
-	TRBV15	TRBJ2-7	-	TGTGCCACCAGCAGAGATTACTTATCCTACGAGCAGTACTTC	CATSRDYLSYEQYF
-	TRBV18	TRBJ2-2	TRBD1	TGTGCCAGCTCACCTCTGACAGGGATGCTGACCACCGGGGAGCTGTTTTTT	CASSPLTGMLTTGELFF
-	TRBV5-5	TRBJ2-3	-	TGTGCCAGCAGCTTCCAGGAGGCGCGGGGCACAGATACGCAGTATTTT	CASSFQEARGTDTQYF